This is a list of T cell receptor beta chains from one sample in a study of T cell responses to AZD1222 COVID-19 vaccine. The protocol was immunoSEQ multiplex PCR, while the TCRdb copy is restricted to in-frame clones and leaves out a portion. Of more than 50,000 clones in the sample, around 89% were seen once. This specimen was peripheral blood, taken on day 0 of AZD1222 vaccination. All receptors come from an adult in good health. CDR3s include the opening cysteine and the closing phenylalanine or tryptophan. A D gene is named only where the DNA matches it firmly. Size is omitted from some rows. Given values are once, few, many or a class for expanded clones.

-,TRBJ1-3,TRBV7-9,-,CASLRGGLDTIYF,TGTGCCAGCCTCAGGGGAGGGTTGGACACCATATATTTT
-,TRBJ1-1,TRBV5-1,TRBD1,CASSFGSGGAVGTEAFF,TGCGCCAGCAGCTTCGGTTCAGGGGGCGCCGTGGGCACTGAAGCTTTCTTT
-,TRBJ2-5,TRBV27,TRBD1,CASRPTRDRAETQYF,TGTGCCAGCAGACCTACTAGGGACAGGGCAGAGACCCAGTACTTC
-,TRBJ2-7,TRBV20-1,-,CSASSYEQYF,TGCAGTGCTAGCTCCTACGAGCAGTACTTC
once,TRBJ2-3,TRBV25-1,TRBD2,CASSGLAGGPDTQYF,TGTGCCAGCAGTGGACTAGCGGGAGGGCCCGATACGCAGTATTTT
-,TRBJ2-3,TRBV19,-,CASSIGRIDTQYF,TGTGCCAGTAGTATCGGACGGATTGATACGCAGTATTTT
-,TRBJ1-2,TRBV6-5,-,CASSYATDYGYTF,TGTGCCAGCAGTTACGCGACGGACTATGGCTACACCTTC
few,TRBJ1-5,TRBV19,-,CASSIGSGTNQPQHF,TGTGCCAGTAGTATAGGGTCGGGGACCAATCAGCCCCAGCATTTT
-,TRBJ1-2,TRBV7-8,TRBD1,CASSLETHGTVYGYTF,TGTGCCAGCAGCTTAGAGACCCACGGGACAGTCTATGGCTACACCTTC
-,TRBJ1-1,TRBV7-9,-,CASSLEGSAMWNTEAFF,TGTGCCAGCAGCTTAGAAGGGTCAGCCATGTGGAACACTGAAGCTTTCTTT
-,TRBJ1-4,TRBV7-8,-,CASSSTTGYSEKLFF,TGTGCCAGCAGCAGCACAACAGGGTACTCTGAAAAACTGTTTTTT
-,TRBJ2-3,TRBV15,TRBD1,CATSRVGTGVDTQYF,TGTGCCACCAGCAGAGTTGGGACAGGGGTTGATACGCAGTATTTT
-,TRBJ2-3,TRBV6-2/TRBV6-3,-,CASSYRGSTDTQYF,TGTGCCAGCAGTTACCGGGGGAGCACAGATACGCAGTATTTT
-,TRBJ2-3,TRBV29-1,-,CSVEQKSTDTQYF,TGCAGCGTTGAACAGAAAAGCACAGATACGCAGTATTTT
-,TRBJ2-1,TRBV30,-,CAWSEEGKWGVRRDEQFF,TGTGCCTGGAGTGAGGAGGGGAAGTGGGGTGTACGGAGAGATGAGCAGTTCTTC
-,TRBJ2-7,TRBV5-1,-,CASSPRDTIYEQYF,TGCGCCAGCAGCCCGAGGGACACCATCTACGAGCAGTACTTC
-,TRBJ1-6,TRBV6-5,-,CASRPSLSYNSPLHF,TGTGCCAGCAGACCTTCTTTGTCCTATAATTCACCCCTCCACTTT
-,TRBJ1-5,TRBV3-1/TRBV3-2,-,CASSQVPGGNQPQHF,TGTGCCAGCAGCCAAGTCCCAGGGGGCAATCAGCCCCAGCATTTT
once,TRBJ2-1,TRBV7-2,TRBD2,CASSKGLAGGSSYNEQFF,TGTGCCAGCAGCAAGGGACTAGCGGGAGGAAGCTCCTACAATGAGCAGTTCTTC
-,TRBJ1-1,TRBV15,-,CATSRVPGVNTEAFF,TGTGCCACCAGCAGAGTGCCAGGGGTGAACACTGAAGCTTTCTTT
-,TRBJ2-7,TRBV15,-,CATSRDRGPLREQYF,TGTGCCACCAGCAGAGATAGGGGTCCCCTACGCGAGCAGTACTTC
-,TRBJ2-3,TRBV19,TRBD2,CASSIGPSGRYTDTQYF,TGTGCCAGTAGTATAGGACCCAGCGGGAGGTACACAGATACGCAGTATTTT
-,TRBJ2-1,TRBV9,TRBD1,CASSPEGTGYYNEQFF,TGTGCCAGCAGCCCAGAGGGGACAGGGTACTACAATGAGCAGTTCTTC
-,TRBJ1-5,TRBV7-8,-,CASSLGVGWQPQHF,TGTGCCAGCAGCTTAGGGGTGGGGTGGCAGCCCCAGCATTTT
-,TRBJ1-2,TRBV28,TRBD1,CASSAGQGYGYTF,TGTGCCAGCAGTGCGGGACAGGGGTATGGCTACACCTTC
-,TRBJ1-5,TRBV3-1/TRBV3-2,-,CASSPSGRGNQPQHF,TGTGCCAGCAGCCCCTCGGGGAGAGGCAATCAGCCCCAGCATTTT
-,TRBJ1-5,TRBV12-3/TRBV12-4,-,CASSLRGPGTQHF,TGTGCCAGCAGCTTACGGGGCCCCGGAACCCAGCATTTT
-,TRBJ2-3,TRBV6-6,-,CASSRSRTGGKTSGGRGKYF,TGTGCCAGCAGCCGATCGAGAACAGGGGGAAAAACCTCGGGCGGGAGGGGCAAATATTTT
-,TRBJ2-7,TRBV7-2,TRBD1,CASSLGQHSYEQYF,TGTGCCAGCAGCCTGGGACAGCACTCCTACGAGCAGTACTTC
-,TRBJ2-2,TRBV11-2,TRBD1,CASSSTGTGGTGELFF,TGTGCCAGCAGCTCCACCGGGACAGGGGGCACCGGGGAGCTGTTTTTT
-,TRBJ2-1,TRBV9,TRBD2,CASSGLAGGSSYNEQFF,TGTGCCAGCAGCGGACTAGCGGGAGGGAGCTCCTACAATGAGCAGTTCTTC
once,TRBJ1-2,TRBV10-2,TRBD1,CASSLLLGTGYGYTF,TGCGCCAGCAGTCTCTTATTAGGGACAGGGTATGGCTACACCTTC
once,TRBJ1-6,TRBV27,-,CASSSYNSPLHF,TGTGCCAGCAGCTCCTATAATTCACCCCTCCACTTT
-,TRBJ2-1,TRBV10-3,-,CAISESGLEGSDEQFF,TGTGCCATCAGTGAGTCAGGCCTAGAGGGGAGCGATGAGCAGTTCTTC
-,TRBJ1-5,TRBV6-1,-,CASSDQVWHF,TGTGCCAGCAGTGACCAGGTTTGGCATTTT
-,TRBJ1-1,TRBV18,-,CASSPAAGAVNTEAFF,TGTGCCAGCTCACCAGCAGCAGGGGCGGTGAACACTGAAGCTTTCTTT
-,TRBJ2-5,TRBV7-8,TRBD1,CASSLVGTGLQETQYF,TGTGCCAGCAGCTTAGTCGGGACAGGGCTCCAAGAGACCCAGTACTTC
-,TRBJ2-7,TRBV5-1,-,CASSPETGLYEQYF,TGCGCCAGCAGCCCGGAGACAGGCCTCTACGAGCAGTACTTC
once,TRBJ2-3,TRBV11-3,-,CASSLEFGRTDTQYF,TGTGCCAGCAGCTTAGAGTTCGGCCGGACAGATACGCAGTATTTT
-,TRBJ1-1,TRBV19,TRBD1,CASQGQGMSEAFF,TGTGCCAGCCAAGGACAGGGGATGTCTGAAGCTTTCTTT
few,TRBJ1-5,TRBV6-6,TRBD1,CASSYQDRDNQPQHF,TGTGCCAGCAGTTACCAGGACAGGGACAATCAGCCCCAGCATTTT
once,TRBJ2-1,TRBV5-1,-,CASNRGAGWEEQFF,TGCGCCAGCAATCGGGGCGCCGGATGGGAGGAGCAGTTCTTC
-,TRBJ2-7,TRBV30,-,CAWSEGPFTYEQYF,TGTGCCTGGAGTGAAGGGCCGTTTACCTACGAGCAGTACTTC
-,TRBJ1-5,TRBV6-2/TRBV6-3,-,CASSGGFSYQPQHF,TGTGCCAGCAGCGGAGGGTTTAGCTATCAGCCCCAGCATTTT
-,TRBJ1-2,TRBV5-4,TRBD1,CASSLKGARGYTF,TGTGCCAGCAGCTTAAAGGGGGCGAGGGGCTACACCTTC
-,TRBJ2-1,TRBV7-2,TRBD2,CASSWTSGGENEQFF,TGTGCCAGCAGCTGGACTAGCGGGGGGGAAAATGAGCAGTTCTTC
once,TRBJ1-5,TRBV28,TRBD1,CASRGQEVSNQPQHF,TGTGCCAGCAGGGGACAGGAAGTTAGCAATCAGCCCCAGCATTTT
-,TRBJ1-5,TRBV18,-,CASSPGETKPQHF,TGTGCCAGCTCACCAGGGGAGACAAAGCCCCAGCATTTT
-,TRBJ2-3,TRBV18,-,CASSPSKRGSASTDTQYF,TGTGCCAGCTCACCATCAAAACGGGGGTCAGCTAGCACAGATACGCAGTATTTT
once,TRBJ1-4,TRBV7-9,-,CAAEGAGGEWGKLFF,TGTGCCGCGGAAGGGGCTGGGGGCGAATGGGGAAAACTGTTTTTT
-,TRBJ2-3,TRBV3-1/TRBV3-2,-,CASSHWRSTDTQYF,TGTGCCAGCAGCCACTGGAGAAGCACAGATACGCAGTATTTT
-,TRBJ2-1,TRBV9,TRBD2,CASSVDSGGPYNEQFF,TGTGCCAGCAGCGTAGATTCGGGAGGGCCCTACAATGAGCAGTTCTTC
-,TRBJ1-6,TRBV6-5,-,CASSYLMDSPLHF,TGTGCCAGCAGTTACTTGATGGATTCACCCCTCCACTTT
-,TRBJ2-1,TRBV30,TRBD2,CAWLAGLAGGSNEQFF,TGTGCCTGGCTCGCGGGACTAGCGGGAGGGAGTAATGAGCAGTTCTTC